The sequence of this TCR beta chain was determined in a study of blood T cell repertoires in COVID-19. Background on the study: In each case, the material was cDNA or gDNA derived from T cells, B-cell-depleted T cells, or PBMCs.

This clone was counted between two and nine times. The CDR3 runs 16 residues. The germline V gene has CDR1 SNHLY and CDR2 FYNNEI. The V and J ends lost 4 bases and 2 bases, in that order; junction bases with no gene match: 11. Measured with immunoSEQ multiplex PCR; TCRdb has only the in-frame clones, and not every one. This sample has some 260,000 clones, with roughly 80% found just once. Input material: peripheral blood. The rearrangement uses TRBV2 and TRBJ2-7, with 7 bases matching TRBD2. The TCR was taken from an older man with acute or convalescent COVID-19. The CDR3 here is CASSASGARVTYEQYF. As DNA, the CDR3 is TGTGCCAGCAGTGCAAGCGGGGCCAGGGTTACCTACGAGCAGTACTTC.